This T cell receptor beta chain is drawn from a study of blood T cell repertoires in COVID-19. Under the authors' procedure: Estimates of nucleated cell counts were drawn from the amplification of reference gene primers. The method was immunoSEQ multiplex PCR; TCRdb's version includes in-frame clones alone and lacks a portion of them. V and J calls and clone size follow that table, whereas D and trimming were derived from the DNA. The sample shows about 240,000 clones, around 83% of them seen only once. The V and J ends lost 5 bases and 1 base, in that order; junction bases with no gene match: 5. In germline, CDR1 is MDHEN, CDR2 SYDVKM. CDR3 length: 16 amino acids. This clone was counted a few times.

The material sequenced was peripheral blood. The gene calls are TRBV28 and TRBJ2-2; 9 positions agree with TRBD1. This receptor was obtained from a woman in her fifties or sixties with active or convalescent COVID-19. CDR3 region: CASSAWDRENTGELFF. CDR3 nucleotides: TGTGCCAGCAGTGCATGGGACAGGGAGAACACCGGGGAGCTGTTTTTT. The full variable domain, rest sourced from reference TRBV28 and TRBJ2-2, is DVKVTQSSRYLVKRTGEKVFLECVQDMDHENMFWYRQDPGLGLRLIYFSYDVKMKEKGDIPEGYSVSREKKERFSLILESASTNQTSMYLCASSAWDRENTGELFFGEGSRLTVL.